This TCR beta chain appears in the sequencing data of a study of blood T cell repertoires in COVID-19 (dated by TCRdb to the early 2020s). Some background on the complete study: Samples from collaborators originated in the United States, Italy and Spain and spanned both the acute and convalescent phases of COVID-19. The material from the prospective study consisted of cDNA or gDNA derived from T cells, B-cell-depleted T cells, or PBMCs. The dataset comprised deeply sampled blood TCRbeta repertoires from subjects exposed to, actively infected with, or recovered from COVID-19. A freely available public database, intended as a resource for researchers studying the immune response to SARS-CoV-2, is where the repertoires were released. The samples were drawn from the first 160 participants of the ongoing ImmuneRACE study and from 1,200 or so subjects provided by 6 global collaborators. A de-identified subject ID, COVID-19 status, age in years and sex were almost always included in the sample metadata. HLA class I and class II types, where available, came from metadata supplied by the sample provider rather than from assay-based typing. Overall study outcomes, separate from this receptor: Clinical and demographic metadata were provided uncurated, with the amount varying by source and participant.

CDR1 SGHVS and CDR2 FNYEAQ were looked up in the germline V gene. The CDR3 spans 18 residues, from the cysteine through the phenylalanine. Just CDR3 DNA is preserved here, 54 bases in frame from base 1. The germline V and J ends show losses of 2 bases and 2 bases respectively, and no gene match explains 13 bases of the junction. Remarks on this clone: Its antigen remains undetermined. Per-base qualities were not stored, and no clone one base away is much larger.

TCRbeta CDR3 regions were amplified from genomic DNA using the immunoSEQ Assay, a bias-controlled multiplex PCR. As for the authors' bioinformatics: Within the assay, amplification of reference gene primers was used to estimate how many nucleated cells each sample contained. Sequence reads were collapsed and filtered to measure the absolute abundance of every unique TCRbeta CDR3 rearrangement. For each sample, productive Simpson clonality was calculated as the square root of Simpson's diversity index across productive rearrangements. Imported from immuneACCESS, the table was reduced by TCRdb to in-frame sequences with V and J called. These copies leave out some clones; in studies compared against another copy, an unresolved V gene accounts for under half, and the cause of the remainder is not known. That table furnishes V, J and clone size, whereas the DNA furnished D and trimming. Across this sample there are some 320,000 clones, with just under 90% seen only once. The ten top clones hold 11% of the sample.

One collaborating source in Seattle enrolled patients while the patients were actively infected and followed the patients over time throughout the course of disease. The collaborating institutions used their own protocols to collect whole blood in K2EDTA tubes. For TCRbeta analysis, collaborators shipped samples as frozen whole blood, isolated PBMCs, or DNA extracted from either of those sample types. The chain was built from TRBV7-6 and TRBJ2-7; TRBD1 agrees with 9 junctional bases. Sequenced: peripheral blood. The receptor's source is a woman in her thirties with COVID-19, enrolled during active disease. The CDR3 sequence is CASSLLALGTGLPYEQYF. The DNA is as follows: TGTGCCAGCAGCTTACTCGCTCTCGGGACAGGGCTTCCCTACGAGCAGTACTTC. The CDR3, completed at both ends by the reference TRBV7-6 and TRBJ2-7 genes, gives the full variable domain GAGVSQSPRYKVTKRGQDVALRCDPISGHVSLYWYRQALGQGPEFLTYFNYEAQQDKSGLPNDRFSAERPEGSISTLTIQRTEQRDSAMYRCASSLLALGTGLPYEQYFGPGTRLTVT.